A selection of T cell receptor beta chains follows, all from one sample in a study of CD8 T cells in Susac syndrome. Via MiXCR, TCRdb re-called the immunoSEQ multiplex PCR reads, giving one row per CDR3 protein. This sample has 70,000 to 95,000 distinct CDR3 sequences, with approximately 93% found just once. Sequenced: CD8+ T cells from PBMCs. These receptors came from a human donor with Susac syndrome. The CDR3 runs from the conserved cysteine through the conserved F or W. A D gene is named only where the DNA matches it firmly. Clone size is shown for a subset of rows, as once, few, many or a class of expanded clone.

clone size,D gene,J gene,V gene,CDR3 protein,CDR3 DNA
NA,NA,TRBJ2-3,TRBV4-1,CASSPGEAMGDTQYF,TGCGCCAGCAGCCCAGGGGAGGCCATGGGAGATACGCAGTATTTT
NA,NA,TRBJ2-3,TRBV12-3/TRBV12-4,CASSLGLSTDTQYF,TGTGCCAGCAGTCTTGGACTTAGCACAGATACGCAGTATTTT
NA,TRBD2,TRBJ2-5,TRBV30,CAWRPPIGSGRAGETQYF,TGTGCCTGGAGGCCCCCGATAGGTAGCGGGAGGGCGGGGGAGACCCAGTACTTC
NA,TRBD2,TRBJ2-5,TRBV4-2,CASSQDPAGGQETQYF,TGTGCCAGCAGCCAAGATCCAGCGGGGGGCCAAGAGACCCAGTACTTC
NA,NA,TRBJ2-2,TRBV3-1,CASESYTGELFF,TGTGCCAGCGAATCGTACACCGGGGAGCTGTTTTTT
NA,TRBD2,TRBJ2-7,TRBV28,CASSFGGLAGVPSYEQYF,TGTGCCAGCAGTTTCGGCGGGCTAGCGGGAGTTCCGTCCTACGAGCAGTACTTC
few,TRBD2,TRBJ2-7,TRBV3-1,CASSLGLAADYEQYF,TGTGCCAGCAGCCTAGGACTAGCGGCCGACTACGAGCAGTACTTC
NA,TRBD1,TRBJ2-5,TRBV19,CASSPRAYPTGGETQYF,TGTGCCAGTAGTCCACGAGCTTACCCTACAGGGGGAGAGACCCAGTACTTC
NA,NA,TRBJ2-1,TRBV5-1,CASSYTGPGNEQFF,TGCGCCAGCAGCTATACAGGGCCAGGGAATGAGCAGTTCTTC
NA,NA,TRBJ1-1,TRBV5-4,CASSGDRQRNTEAFF,TGTGCCAGCAGCGGCGATCGACAGAGGAACACTGAAGCTTTCTTT
once,TRBD1,TRBJ2-1,TRBV4-2,CASSPDRDNEQFF,TGTGCCAGCAGCCCGGACAGGGATAATGAGCAGTTCTTC
NA,NA,TRBJ2-3,TRBV4-2,CASSHSSTDTQYF,TGTGCCAGCAGCCATTCTAGCACAGATACGCAGTATTTT
NA,NA,TRBJ2-1,TRBV29-1,CSVDAHSSSYNEQFF,TGCAGCGTTGATGCCCACTCGAGCTCCTACAATGAGCAGTTCTTC
NA,TRBD2,TRBJ2-3,TRBV6-5,CASSYSPDLAGTTWDTQYF,TGTGCCAGCAGTTACTCACCTGACCTAGCGGGCACTACCTGGGATACGCAGTATTTT
NA,TRBD2,TRBJ2-1,TRBV5-4,CASSLGLAGGIAEQFF,TGTGCCAGCAGCTTGGGACTAGCGGGGGGGATAGCTGAGCAGTTCTTC
NA,NA,TRBJ2-3,TRBV7-8,CASSQTPGASTDTQYF,TGTGCCAGCAGCCAAACCCCGGGGGCAAGCACAGATACGCAGTATTTT
NA,TRBD1,TRBJ1-1,TRBV18,CASSPTTGRAEAFF,TGTGCCAGCTCACCGACGACAGGGCGGGCTGAAGCTTTCTTT
once,NA,TRBJ1-3,TRBV2,CASRGDLSGNTIYF,TGTGCCAGCAGGGGGGACCTCTCTGGAAACACCATATATTTT
NA,TRBD1,TRBJ1-5,TRBV19,CASGWTGNLQPQHF,TGTGCCAGTGGATGGACAGGGAATCTTCAGCCCCAGCATTTT
NA,NA,TRBJ2-7,TRBV18,CASSPPGGSYEQYF,TGTGCCAGCTCACCACCAGGTGGGTCCTACGAGCAGTACTTC
NA,NA,TRBJ2-7,TRBV7-9,CASSLQGGYEQYF,TGTGCCAGCAGCCTACAGGGCGGGTACGAGCAGTACTTC
NA,NA,TRBJ2-7,TRBV18,CASSPDAAYEQYF,TGTGCCAGCTCACCGGACGCAGCCTACGAGCAGTACTTC
NA,NA,TRBJ2-1,TRBV20-1,CSARPDVGVGFEQFF,TGCAGTGCTAGACCGGACGTCGGGGTCGGATTTGAGCAGTTCTTC
NA,TRBD2,TRBJ2-5,TRBV20-1,CSAGGREGWETQYF,TGCAGTGCGGGAGGACGGGAGGGGTGGGAGACCCAGTACTTC
NA,NA,TRBJ2-7,TRBV27,CASSSLLGLSSYEQYF,TGTGCCAGCAGTTCCCTACTAGGTTTGAGCTCCTACGAGCAGTACTTC
NA,NA,TRBJ2-1,TRBV27,CASWGELYNEQFF,TGTGCCAGCTGGGGAGAACTCTACAATGAGCAGTTCTTC
NA,NA,TRBJ1-1,TRBV27,CASSQGENTEAFF,TGTGCCAGCAGTCAGGGTGAGAACACTGAAGCTTTCTTT
NA,NA,TRBJ2-2,TRBV3-1,CASSQVTSLSGELFF,TGTGCCAGCAGCCAAGTCACTAGCTTATCCGGGGAGCTGTTTTTT
once,NA,TRBJ2-6,TRBV28,CASSHPTDSGANVLTF,TGTGCCAGCAGCCACCCAACAGACTCTGGGGCCAACGTCCTGACTTTC
NA,TRBD1,TRBJ2-2,TRBV24-1,CATSDGTGMNTGELFF,TGTGCCACCAGTGATGGGACAGGGATGAACACCGGGGAGCTGTTTTTT
NA,NA,TRBJ2-5,TRBV2,CASSDEGEETQYF,TGTGCCAGCAGTGATGAGGGGGAAGAGACCCAGTACTTC
NA,NA,TRBJ2-3,TRBV2,CVQNPGNGGTDTQYF,TGTGTCCAAAATCCAGGAAATGGGGGCACAGATACGCAGTATTTT
once,TRBD1,TRBJ2-2,TRBV7-9,CASPNRGRGPNTGELFF,TGTGCCAGCCCGAACAGGGGGCGCGGACCGAACACCGGGGAGCTGTTTTTT
NA,TRBD2,TRBJ2-3,TRBV7-8,CAGSGVGAGTSADTQYF,TGTGCCGGAAGTGGGGTCGGAGCGGGGACTTCTGCAGATACGCAGTATTTT
NA,TRBD1,TRBJ1-2,TRBV6-5,CASRLDRGIGYTF,TGTGCCAGCAGACTCGACAGGGGGATAGGCTACACCTTC
NA,NA,TRBJ2-7,TRBV7-9,CASSQVGIGTNEQYF,TGTGCCAGCAGCCAAGTAGGGATAGGGACCAACGAGCAGTACTTC
NA,TRBD1,TRBJ1-5,TRBV6-2/TRBV6-3,CASTKGQGKQPQHF,TGTGCCAGCACTAAGGGACAGGGCAAACAGCCCCAGCATTTT
NA,TRBD1,TRBJ2-7,TRBV3-1,CASTPYGDSPYEQYF,TGTGCCAGCACCCCGTACGGGGACAGTCCCTACGAGCAGTACTTC
NA,NA,TRBJ2-1,TRBV30,CAWSPHVGNEQFF,TGTGCCTGGAGCCCCCACGTGGGGAATGAGCAGTTCTTC
NA,NA,TRBJ2-3,TRBV9,CASSVVGWGGTDTQYF,TGTGCCAGCAGCGTAGTCGGATGGGGGGGCACAGATACGCAGTATTTT
NA,NA,TRBJ1-1,TRBV28,CASSLLGAEAFF,TGTGCCAGCAGTTTGTTAGGGGCTGAAGCTTTCTTT
NA,NA,TRBJ2-2,TRBV18,CASSPLGGQPNTGELFF,TGTGCCAGCTCACCTCTGGGGGGTCAACCGAACACCGGGGAGCTGTTTTTT
NA,NA,TRBJ1-2,TRBV7-2,CASSATGGAGYTF,TGTGCCAGCAGCGCCACGGGCGGCGCTGGCTACACCTTC
NA,TRBD2,TRBJ2-1,TRBV4-3,CASSQDGGSSYNEQFF,TGCGCCAGCAGCCAAGATGGCGGGAGCTCCTACAATGAGCAGTTCTTC
NA,NA,TRBJ2-7,TRBV30,CAWSGSGNRLIYEQYF,TGTGCCTGGAGTGGGTCTGGGAATAGGCTCATCTACGAGCAGTACTTC
NA,TRBD1,TRBJ1-5,TRBV28,CASSRDSYNQPQHF,TGTGCCAGCAGCAGGGACAGCTACAATCAGCCCCAGCATTTT
NA,NA,TRBJ2-7,TRBV27,CASSSQGSYEQYF,TGTGCCAGCAGTTCCCAGGGCTCCTACGAGCAGTACTTC
NA,NA,TRBJ2-7,TRBV20-1,CSARDEEQYSYEQYF,TGCAGTGCTAGAGATGAGGAACAATACTCCTACGAGCAGTACTTC
NA,NA,TRBJ2-5,TRBV13,CASSLGYDSEETQYF,TGTGCCAGCAGCTTAGGGTATGACTCCGAGGAGACCCAGTACTTC
NA,NA,TRBJ2-3,TRBV12-3/TRBV12-4,CASSLEPGGDTQYF,TGTGCCAGCAGTTTGGAGCCCGGCGGGGATACGCAGTATTTT
NA,TRBD2,TRBJ2-7,TRBV4-2,CASSQETSGAYEQYF,TGTGCCAGCAGCCAAGAAACTAGCGGGGCCTACGAGCAGTACTTC
few,NA,TRBJ1-5,TRBV27,CASSFLDQPQHF,TGTGCCAGCAGTTTCCTAGATCAGCCCCAGCATTTT
NA,NA,TRBJ2-1,TRBV29-1,CSVEAWEIGYEQFF,TGCAGCGTTGAGGCGTGGGAGATCGGCTATGAGCAGTTCTTC
NA,NA,TRBJ2-7,TRBV27,CASMTPLEQYF,TGTGCCAGCATGACGCCTTTGGAGCAGTACTTC
once,NA,TRBJ2-3,TRBV4-3,CASSRSKRVRTDTQYF,TGCGCCAGCAGCCGATCAAAGAGGGTCCGCACAGATACGCAGTATTTT
NA,TRBD2,TRBJ2-2,TRBV3-1,CASSSGLSANTGELFF,TGTGCCAGCAGCTCGGGACTATCGGCGAACACCGGGGAGCTGTTTTTT
NA,NA,TRBJ2-1,TRBV3-1,CASSQGIGVVNEQFF,TGTGCCAGCAGCCAGGGGATTGGGGTCGTGAATGAGCAGTTCTTC
NA,NA,TRBJ2-7,TRBV12-3/TRBV12-4,CASSHRPDEQYF,TGTGCCAGCAGTCACCGACCGGATGAGCAGTACTTC
once,TRBD1,TRBJ2-7,TRBV29-1,CSVEEVTGGFYEQYF,TGCAGCGTTGAAGAGGTCACAGGGGGCTTTTACGAGCAGTACTTC
NA,TRBD2,TRBJ2-2,TRBV3-1,CASSQDEGGQRELFF,TGTGCCAGCAGCCAAGATGAGGGAGGGCAGAGGGAGCTGTTTTTT